Presented here are 26 T cell receptor beta chains from one specimen sequenced in a study of blood T cell repertoires in COVID-19. Sequenced by immunoSEQ multiplex PCR; TCRdb stores in-frame clones only, minus some. The sample has approximately 290,000 clones; 90% are singletons. Sequences were obtained from PBMCs or T cells enriched from blood (not recorded which). The receptors derive from a young woman with acute COVID-19.

In nucleotides, the CDR3 is TGCGCCAGCAGCTTGGGGACAGGTAAACTCAATCAGCCCCAGCATTTT. Residues: CASSLGTGKLNQPQHF. This chain links TRBV5-1 with TRBJ1-5; 7 bases agree with TRBD1. V lost 0 bases, J lost 3 bases, and 6 bases stayed unmatched. This CDR3 is built from 16 residues. Germline CDR1 and CDR2: SGHRS and YFSETQ.

V and J are TRBV2 and TRBJ1-5; the D is unclear. Germline V gene lookup returns CDR1 SNHLY and CDR2 FYNNEI. With 6 bases removed from V and 4 bases from J, the gap between germline ends came to 7 bases. The CDR3 length is 12 residues. The CDR3: CASRLNNQPQHF. The CDR3 DNA sequence: TGTGCCAGCAGACTAAATAATCAGCCCCAGCATTTT.

The V and J genes are TRBV5-1 and TRBJ2-7, with D possibly TRBD1 on 6 matching bases. The CDR3 extends over 13 amino acids. V lost 4 bases, J lost 6 bases, and 14 bases lay in between. Per germline, CDR1 SGHRS and CDR2 YFSETQ. The CDR3 bases are TGCGCCAGCAGCCTACACAGGGAGTCCGAGCAGTACTTC. Protein: CASSLHRESEQYF.

The gene calls are TRBV29-1 and TRBJ2-7, with a possible D match to TRBD1 (6 bases). Germline V gene data show CDR1 as SQVTM and CDR2 as ANQGSEA. The germline V and J ends were trimmed by 3 bases and 3 bases, with 6 bases remaining between them. CDR3 size: 11 residues. CDR3 residues: CSVDRGYEQYF. CDR3 nucleotides: TGCAGCGTTGACAGGGGCTACGAGCAGTACTTC.

This clone appeared a few times. The J gene is TRBJ1-3, the V gene TRBV28, with D perhaps matching TRBD1 (6 bases). The germline V gene encodes CDR1 MDHEN and CDR2 SYDVKM. V was pared by 4 bases and J by 4 bases, with 14 bases between. This CDR3 is 15 amino acids long. CDR3 amino acids: CASSSRTDSGNTIYF. DNA of the CDR3: TGTGCCAGCAGTTCCAGGACAGACTCGGGAAACACCATATATTTT. Complete variable domain (other parts from reference TRBV28 and TRBJ1-3): DVKVTQSSRYLVKRTGEKVFLECVQDMDHENMFWYRQDPGLGLRLIYFSYDVKMKEKGDIPEGYSVSREKKERFSLILESASTNQTSMYLCASSSRTDSGNTIYFGEGSWLTVV.

The genes are TRBV19 and TRBJ1-4; tentatively, D is TRBD1 (5 bases). The V end lost 3 bases, the J end lost 8 bases, and 16 bases lay between the germline ends. CDR3 size: 15 residues. CDR1 LNHDA and CDR2 SQIVND come from the germline V gene (reference sequence). The CDR3 nucleotides are TGTGCCAGTAGTATCCGGGCAGGGTTAACGGAAAAACTGTTTTTT. It encodes CASSIRAGLTEKLFF.

The chain employs TRBV25-1 and TRBJ1-3, with D tentatively TRBD1 (5 bases). Deletions cut 6 bases from V and 0 bases from J, with 15 bases between. Germline V CDR1 and CDR2: MGHDK, SYGVNS. CDR3 length: 16 amino acids. CDR3 protein: CASSPQEIYSGNTIYF. The CDR3, as DNA: TGTGCCAGCAGCCCACAGGAGATTTACTCTGGAAACACCATATATTTT.

The chain recombines TRBV7-3 with TRBJ2-3, with D uncertain. This CDR3 comprises 15 residues. The ends were cut back, 3 bases at V and 0 bases at J, with 10 bases in the middle. The germline V gene has CDR1 SGHTA and CDR2 FQGTGA. In DNA form, the CDR3 reads TGTGCCAGCAGCTTTAGCCCGGCTAGCACAGATACGCAGTATTTT. Translation: CASSFSPASTDTQYF.

The chain uses TRBV10-3 and TRBJ1-6, with a possible D match to TRBD1 (6 bases). Trimming removed 8 bases from V and 7 bases from J, with 15 bases in between. The CDR3 loop spans 14 amino acids. The germline CDR1 and CDR2 sequences are ENHRY and SYGVKD. The CDR3 region has the DNA TGTGCCATCGGACCAAGACAGGAAAATTCACCCCTCCACTTT. Amino acid sequence: CAIGPRQENSPLHF.

V is TRBV28 and J is TRBJ2-7; the match to TRBD1 covers 7 bases. V dropped 4 bases and J dropped 1; count of bases not matched to a gene: 7. Germline V lookup: CDR1 MDHEN, CDR2 SYDVKM. CDR3 length: 15 residues. The CDR3 DNA reads TGTGCCAGCAGTTCTTACGGACAGGTATCCTACGAGCAGTACTTC. It codes for CASSSYGQVSYEQYF.

The rearrangement links TRBV19 to TRBJ2-7, with 7 bases that match TRBD1. This CDR3 has 14 residues. J lost 3 bases, V lost 6 bases, and 8 bases had no gene match. Germline CDR1 reads LNHDA; CDR2 reads SQIVND (reference sequence). The CDR3 sequence is CASRTRDSSYEQYF. Here the CDR3 DNA reads TGTGCCAGTAGGACCCGGGACAGTAGCTACGAGCAGTACTTC.

This sequence joins TRBV24-1 and TRBJ2-7; D perhaps matches TRBD2 (5 bases). The V end was cut by 4 bases, the J end by 1 base, with 10 bases between. The CDR3 is 14 amino acids. Germline V gene data show CDR1 as KGHDR and CDR2 as SFDVKD. CDR3 amino acids: CATSEGLDSYEQYF. CDR3 in DNA: TGTGCCACCAGTGAAGGACTGGATTCCTACGAGCAGTACTTC.

The chain couples TRBV10-3 to TRBJ2-5, with no clear D. The CDR3 runs 14 residues. Trimming stripped 3 bases from V and 2 bases from J, with 10 bases between. Germline-derived CDR1 and CDR2 are ENHRY and SYGVKD. This CDR3 reads CAISDSSSQETQYF. DNA of the CDR3: TGTGCCATCAGTGATTCGAGTTCACAAGAGACCCAGTACTTC.

The rearrangement uses TRBV18 and TRBJ1-2; D call uncertain. The V gene lost 3 bases and the J gene lost 3 bases, with 14 bases spanning the gap. This CDR3 region has 15 residues. Per germline, CDR1 KGHSH and CDR2 LQKENI. The CDR3 here is CASSPILPVYYGYTF. CDR3 coding DNA: TGTGCCAGCTCACCCATTCTCCCAGTCTACTATGGCTACACCTTC. Supplemented by reference TRBV18 and TRBJ1-2, the full variable domain reads NAGVMQNPRHLVRRRGQEARLRCSPMKGHSHVYWYRQLPEEGLKFMVYLQKENIIDESGMPKERFSAEFPKEGPSILRIQQVVRGDSAAYFCASSPILPVYYGYTFGSGTRLTVV.

CDR3 sequence: CASSLRDLGNEQFF. DNA for the CDR3: TGTGCCAGCAGTCTACGGGACTTGGGGAATGAGCAGTTCTTC. The rearrangement links TRBV27 to TRBJ2-1, with D possibly being TRBD2 (6 bases). The germline V gene encodes CDR1 MNHEY and CDR2 SMNVEV (reference sequence). There are 14 residues in the CDR3. Trimming left V 5 bases short and J 7 bases short, with 15 bases between.

The rearrangement joins TRBV6-5 to TRBJ2-7; TRBD1 agrees at 9 bases. The germline V gene encodes CDR1 MNHEY and CDR2 SVGAGI. CDR3 length: 15 residues. With 2 bases clipped from V and 2 bases from J, the junction kept 4 bases outside the gene matches. The chain's CDR3 is CASSYGGQGPYEQYF. CDR3 DNA sequence: TGTGCCAGCAGTTACGGGGGACAGGGTCCCTACGAGCAGTACTTC.

The CDR3 spells CASSPAFGVPMGNEQFF. The CDR3 coding sequence is TGCGCCAGCAGCCCCGCTTTCGGGGTTCCGATGGGCAATGAGCAGTTCTTC. The V gene is TRBV5-1, the J gene TRBJ2-1, with D possibly TRBD2 on 5 matching bases. From germline, CDR1 is SGHRS and CDR2 YFSETQ. V was trimmed by 4 bases and J by 6 bases, leaving 23 bases between them. This CDR3 contains 17 residues.

J is TRBJ1-2 and V is TRBV3-1 (or the pseudogene TRBV3-2); D not resolved. Germline V gene lookup returns CDR1 LGHDT and CDR2 YNNKEL (reference sequence). Between the trimmed V and J ends, which lost 4 bases and 8 bases, there was a span of 14 bases. The CDR3 length is 13 residues. CDR3 nucleotides: TGTGCCAGCAGCCCAGATCGGCGGGCGGGCTACACCTTC. This gives the protein CASSPDRRAGYTF.

The chain is built from TRBV28 and TRBJ1-2, with D hard to call. Germline V gives CDR1 MDHEN, CDR2 SYDVKM. The CDR3 length is 16 residues. The V and J ends lost 1 base and 1 base respectively, with 13 bases between them. The CDR3 DNA reads TGTGCCAGCAGTTTATTGGAGATAACATATAACTATGGCTACACCTTC. It translates to CASSLLEITYNYGYTF.

The CDR3 bases are TGTGCCAGCAGTTACACCGGACAGAACACTGAAGCTTTCTTT. It encodes CASSYTGQNTEAFF. The chain couples TRBV6-5 to TRBJ1-1; D is possibly TRBD1 (5 bases). Trimming cost V 2 bases and J 1 base, with 8 bases left between them. Germline loops: CDR1 MNHEY, CDR2 SVGAGI. The CDR3 covers 14 residues.

This clone appeared a single time. The V call is TRBV19, the J call TRBJ1-5; TRBD1 matches 9 bases. CDR1 is LNHDA and CDR2 is SQIVND in the germline V gene (reference sequence). This CDR3 comprises 17 residues. The V segment lost 5 bases and the J segment 0 bases; nucleotides outside the gene matches: 8. CDR3 nucleotide sequence: TGTGCCAGTAGTGGTCCGGGACAGGGTTATAGCAATCAGCCCCAGCATTTT. This gives the protein CASSGPGQGYSNQPQHF.

This clone was found a few times. This chain links TRBV28 with TRBJ1-6, with a weak D call TRBD1 (5 bases). V lost 1 base and J 7 bases, leaving 11 bases between the germline ends. The germline CDR1 and CDR2 sequences are MDHEN and SYDVKM. This CDR3 has 15 residues. The CDR3 bases are TGTGCCAGCAGTTTATTCCAGGGCCGCAATTCACCCCTCCACTTT. It yields the protein CASSLFQGRNSPLHF.

The J gene is TRBJ2-1, the V gene TRBV28, with 13 bases that match TRBD2. Trimming cost V 5 bases and J 7 bases; bases outside gene matches: 5. From germline, CDR1 is MDHEN and CDR2 SYDVKM. This CDR3 region has 15 residues. The CDR3 is CASSLRTSGRNEQFF. The CDR3 DNA is TGTGCCAGCAGTCTTCGGACTAGCGGGAGAAATGAGCAGTTCTTC.

This clone turned up a few times. The chain links TRBV19 to TRBJ1-5; no reliable D call. Trimming pared 7 bases from V and 3 bases from J, leaving 13 bases between. Germline V gives CDR1 LNHDA, CDR2 SQIVND (reference sequence). The CDR3 consists of 14 residues. The CDR3 bases are TGTGCCAGTAAATTCCAGGAGGTCAATCAGCCCCAGCATTTT. As protein: CASKFQEVNQPQHF.

The V gene is TRBV5-1, the J gene TRBJ2-7; the match to TRBD1 covers 8 bases. CDR1 and CDR2 (germline): SGHRS, YFSETQ. This CDR3 spans 14 amino acids. The V and J ends lost 3 bases and 0 bases, in that order; junction bases with no gene match: 2. The CDR3 sequence is CASSSTGGSYEQYF. CDR3 nucleotides: TGCGCCAGCAGCTCCACAGGGGGCTCCTACGAGCAGTACTTC.

The V call is TRBV3-1 (or the pseudogene TRBV3-2), the J call TRBJ2-5; 14 bases fit TRBD2. Trimming at V came to 3 bases and at J to 7 bases, leaving 1 base not matched to a gene. The CDR3 sequence is 14 residues long. CDR1 and CDR2 from the germline V gene are LGHDT and YNNKEL (reference sequence). The CDR3 coding sequence is TGTGCCAGCAGCCAGACTAGCGGGAGGGGGACCCAGTACTTC. Translating gives CASSQTSGRGTQYF.